The 21 T cell receptor beta chains listed next were all sequenced from one sample in a study of blood T cell repertoires in COVID-19. Assay: immunoSEQ multiplex PCR; the TCRdb copy retains only in-frame clones and omits some. The data contain 65,000 to 90,000 clones, roughly 86% of them seen just once; the ten biggest clones take up around a fifth. The sequencing input was peripheral blood. The receptor set was obtained from a woman at least 80 years old in a cohort sampled during active or convalescent COVID-19.

J is TRBJ1-5 and V is TRBV10-3; D remains unclear. Germline V gene sequence: CDR1 ENHRY, CDR2 SYGVKD. The CDR3 is 13 residues long. Trimming cost V 6 bases and J 7 bases, with 13 bases left between them. This CDR3 is CAISREAGQPQHF. CDR3 sequence (DNA): TGTGCCATCAGCCGGGAGGCTGGACAGCCCCAGCATTTT.

V is TRBV9 and J is TRBJ1-2; the match to TRBD1 covers 11 bases. Germline-derived CDR1 and CDR2 are SGDLS and YYNGEE. Trimming removed 3 bases from V and 0 bases from J; junction bases left unmatched: 1. CDR3 length: 15 residues. CDR3 sequence (DNA): TGTGCCAGCAGCGGGGGACAGGGGGCTAACTATGGCTACACCTTC. The encoded protein is CASSGGQGANYGYTF.

The genes are TRBV18 and TRBJ2-7; 10 bases line up with TRBD1. The germline CDR1 and CDR2 sequences are KGHSH and LQKENI. The CDR3 runs to 14 residues. With 3 bases clipped from V and 3 bases from J, the junction kept 2 bases outside the gene matches. CDR3 sequence: CASSPRDRGYEQYV. CDR3 coding DNA: TGTGCCAGCTCACCGCGGGACAGGGGCTACGAGCAGTACGTC.

This chain connects TRBV7-3 to TRBJ2-1; 9 bases match TRBD2. Germline CDR1 reads SGHTA; CDR2 reads FQGTGA. The CDR3 spans 19 residues. The junction had 15 bases not matched to a gene; V was cut back by 5 bases and J by 1 base. The CDR3 DNA reads TGTGCCAGCAGCAAACAGAAGATAGCGGGAGTTGGTTCCTACAATGAGCAGTTCTTC. It specifies CASSKQKIAGVGSYNEQFF. Full variable domain (missing parts from reference TRBV7-3 and TRBJ2-1): GAGVSQTPSNKVTEKGKYVELRCDPISGHTALYWYRQSLGQGPEFLIYFQGTGAADDSGLPNDRFFAVRPEGSVSTLKIQRTERGDSAVYLCASSKQKIAGVGSYNEQFFGPGTRLTVL.

This chain links TRBV7-8 with TRBJ2-1; 7 bases match TRBD2. Germline trimming cut 3 bases from V and 0 bases from J; bases unmatched to any gene: 2. There are 15 residues in the CDR3. CDR1 and CDR2 (germline): SGHVS, FQNEAQ. CDR3 region: CASSFGGSSYNEQFF. As DNA, the CDR3 is TGTGCCAGCAGCTTCGGGGGGAGCTCCTACAATGAGCAGTTCTTC.

The rearrangement uses TRBV5-1 and TRBJ1-3; no firm D call. The germline V gene has CDR1 SGHRS and CDR2 YFSETQ. There are 16 residues in the CDR3. V dropped 0 bases and J dropped 2 bases, with 12 bases sitting between them. CDR3 DNA: TGCGCCAGCAGCTTGGGAGGGTTTAACACTGGAAACACCATATATTTT. This translates into CASSLGGFNTGNTIYF.

The V gene is TRBV3-1 (or the pseudogene TRBV3-2), the J gene TRBJ2-1; maybe TRBD2 (6 bases). Germline values: CDR1 LGHDT, CDR2 YNNKEL (reference sequence). The CDR3 length is 13 residues. The V end was cut by 2 bases, the J end by 9 bases, with 11 bases between. CDR3 DNA sequence: TGTGCCAGCAGCCAACCCACAGCGGGTGAGCAGTTCTTC. This codes for CASSQPTAGEQFF.

Points on this clone: Other DNA sequences within the sample encode an identical CDR3. The chain employs TRBV6-6 and TRBJ1-2; TRBD1 matches at 7 bases. V was pared by 6 bases and J by 6 bases, with 7 bases of the junction left unmatched. The CDR3 has 13 residues. Germline CDR1 MNHNY, CDR2 SVGAGI (reference sequence). CDR3 region: CASSPDRVHGYTF. In DNA, the CDR3 is TGTGCCAGCAGCCCCGACAGGGTTCATGGCTACACCTTC.

This chain connects TRBV5-1 to TRBJ2-5; weak D call: TRBD2 (7 bases). The germline V gene has CDR1 SGHRS and CDR2 YFSETQ. V lost 0 bases and J 4 bases, leaving 13 bases between the germline ends. This CDR3 region has 15 residues. The CDR3 spells CASSLVQGGGETQYF. DNA for the CDR3: TGCGCCAGCAGCTTGGTACAGGGCGGGGGAGAGACCCAGTACTTC.

The V gene is TRBV5-1, the J gene TRBJ1-2; 8 bases align to TRBD1. Germline V gene lookup returns CDR1 SGHRS and CDR2 YFSETQ. V trimming: 4 bases; J trimming: 4 bases; junction bases outside the gene matches: 9. The CDR3 has 15 residues. CDR3 coding DNA: TGCGCCAGCAGCGTGACAGGGGACCCAAGCTATGGCTACACCTTC. Protein sequence: CASSVTGDPSYGYTF.

V usage is TRBV28 and J usage is TRBJ1-2, with TRBD1 as a possible D gene (6 bases). With 1 base removed from V and 4 bases from J, the gap between germline ends came to 22 bases. This CDR3 contains 18 residues. Per germline, CDR1 MDHEN and CDR2 SYDVKM. This CDR3 reads CASSLLPHSAGAVYGYTF. In DNA, the CDR3 is TGTGCCAGCAGTTTATTGCCCCACTCGGCGGGGGCGGTCTATGGCTACACCTTC.

This clone was seen only once. The chain uses TRBV2 and TRBJ1-1; the match to TRBD1 covers 8 bases. V was clipped by 5 bases and J by 8 bases; unmatched bases: 10. Looked up from germline, CDR1 is SNHLY and CDR2 is FYNNEI. The CDR3 totals 14 residues. The CDR3 here is CASSSGTGRPEAFF. In DNA, the CDR3 is TGTGCCAGCAGTTCCGGGACAGGACGCCCGGAAGCTTTCTTT.

In its sample, this clone was seen once. The chain links TRBV9 to TRBJ2-3; 7 nucleotides agree with TRBD1. V shed 0 bases, J shed 6 bases, and the junction held 10 bases outside the gene matches. The CDR3 length is 16 residues. Germline V gives CDR1 SGDLS, CDR2 YYNGEE. CDR3 region: CASSVDGDRGRDTQYF. The DNA of the CDR3 is TGTGCCAGCAGCGTAGATGGGGACAGAGGAAGGGATACGCAGTATTTT.

The table lists this clone with a few counts. This chain joins TRBV11-3 and TRBJ1-1; 9 nucleotides agree with TRBD1. Germline assignment: CDR1 SGHNT and CDR2 YENEEA. V lost 2 bases and J lost 7; bases outside the gene matches: 8. CDR3 length: 15 amino acids. CDR3 nucleotides: TGTGCCAGCAGCTTAAGGACAGGGGCGGACCTTGAAGCTTTCTTT. Protein: CASSLRTGADLEAFF.

This clone was observed a few times. CDR3 sequence reads: CASSVEGRGQETQYF. The CDR3 coding sequence is TGTGCCAGCAGCGTAGAAGGGAGGGGCCAAGAGACCCAGTACTTC. The rearrangement links TRBV9 to TRBJ2-5; 7 nucleotides line up with TRBD2. With V trimmed by 0 bases and J by 1 base, 3 bases remained unmatched. The CDR3 extends over 15 amino acids. CDR1 is SGDLS and CDR2 is YYNGEE in the germline V gene.

The V call is TRBV7-3, the J call TRBJ2-1; 9 positions agree with TRBD1. The CDR3 consists of 15 residues. Germline CDR1 SGHTA, CDR2 FQGTGA. Losses at the gene ends were 5 bases for V and 4 bases for J; bases not matched to a gene: 6. CDR3 coding DNA: TGTGCCAGCAGCGAGGACAGGGGTGGGTACAATGAGCAGTTCTTC. This gives the protein CASSEDRGGYNEQFF.

In this sample, this clone turned up once. The gene calls are TRBV28 and TRBJ2-7; a possible D gene is TRBD2 (5 bases). The V gene lost 3 bases and the J gene lost 2 bases, with 11 bases spanning the gap. From germline, CDR1 is MDHEN and CDR2 SYDVKM. This CDR3 comprises 14 residues. CDR3 sequence reads: CASSFSGKAYEQYF. For the CDR3, the DNA is TGTGCCAGCAGTTTTTCCGGGAAAGCCTACGAGCAGTACTTC. The whole variable domain, remainder taken from reference TRBV28 and TRBJ2-7, is DVKVTQSSRYLVKRTGEKVFLECVQDMDHENMFWYRQDPGLGLRLIYFSYDVKMKEKGDIPEGYSVSREKKERFSLILESASTNQTSMYLCASSFSGKAYEQYFGPGTRLTVT.

The chain has TRBV2 and TRBJ1-1, with D hard to call. V dropped 2 bases and J dropped 4 bases, with 8 bases sitting between them. The CDR3 contains 13 residues. Germline V CDR1 and CDR2: SNHLY, FYNNEI. CDR3 residues: CASSESPTTEAFF. The CDR3 DNA reads as TGTGCCAGCAGTGAATCCCCTACCACTGAAGCTTTCTTT. Variable domain in full (rest from reference TRBV2 and TRBJ1-1): EPEVTQTPSHQVTQMGQEVILRCVPISNHLYFYWYRQILGQKVEFLVSFYNNEISEKSEIFDDQFSVERPDGSNFTLKIRSTKLEDSAMYFCASSESPTTEAFFGQGTRLTVV.

The chain has TRBV19 and TRBJ2-1, with D possibly being TRBD2 (6 bases). Looked up from germline, CDR1 is LNHDA and CDR2 is SQIVND (reference sequence). This CDR3 spans 13 amino acids. Trimming took off 9 bases at V and 6 bases at J, with 15 bases between the two ends. The CDR3 coding sequence is TGTGCCAGCCAAGGTCGGCGGGGCAATGAGCAGTTCTTC. Residues: CASQGRRGNEQFF.

The V gene is TRBV10-1, the J gene TRBJ1-2; D ambiguous. This CDR3 spans 13 amino acids. Trimming cost V 5 bases and J 2 bases, with 9 bases left between them. CDR1 is WNHNN and CDR2 is SYGVQD in the germline V gene (reference sequence). DNA of the CDR3: TGCGCCAGCAGTCCCCTCGGGAACTATGGCTACACCTTC. Translation: CASSPLGNYGYTF.

This chain links TRBV11-1 with TRBJ1-6; TRBD1 matches 7 bases. Unmatched junction bases numbered 7, after V lost 5 bases and J lost 3 bases. The CDR3 is 16 residues long. Looked up from germline, CDR1 is SGHAT and CDR2 is FQDESV (reference sequence). This CDR3 reads CASSLQGNGYNSPLHF. As DNA, the CDR3 is TGTGCCAGCAGCCTACAGGGGAACGGCTATAATTCACCCCTCCACTTT.